The 32 T cell receptor beta chains in this list originate from one sample, sequenced in a study of cytomegalovirus exposure and HLA in healthy donors. The primer mix had 60 Vbeta and 13 Jbeta primers. Assay used: immunoSEQ multiplex PCR; TCRdb lists only in-frame clones, some missing. The repertoire consists of around 96,000 clones, with more than 70% occurring once and the leading ten covering 2% to 2.5%. The sample taken for sequencing was PBMCs. The source of these receptors is a man aged 18 to 30 in good health and CMV-seronegative.

DNA of the CDR3: TGCGCCAGCAGCTCGGGACTAGCGGGGTCGGGGGAGACCCAGTACTTC. It yields the protein CASSSGLAGSGETQYF. This chain links TRBV5-1 with TRBJ2-5, with 13 bases identical to TRBD2. The CDR3 loop spans 16 amino acids. J was trimmed by 5 bases and V by 3 bases; bases with no gene match: 7. Germline CDR1 reads SGHRS; CDR2 reads YFSETQ. The full variable domain, with the rest looked up from reference TRBV5-1 and TRBJ2-5, is KAGVTQTPRYLIKTRGQQVTLSCSPISGHRSVSWYQQTPGQGLQFLFEYFSETQRNKGNFPGRFSGRQFSNSRSEMNVSTLELGDSALYLCASSSGLAGSGETQYFGPGTRLLVL.

The rearrangement joins TRBV30 to TRBJ1-4; a weak D match, TRBD1 (5 bases). The germline CDR1 and CDR2 sequences are GTSNPN and SVGIG (reference sequence). This CDR3 spans 15 amino acids. Trimming removed 1 base at V and 8 bases at J, with 17 bases between. The DNA of the CDR3 is TGTGCCTGGAGTGCCGGGGGTTTTGAACGGGAAAAACTGTTTTTT. It yields the protein CAWSAGGFEREKLFF.

V is TRBV10-2 and J is TRBJ1-4; D is perhaps TRBD1 (6 bases). This CDR3 comprises 14 residues. Trimming took off 3 bases at V and 5 bases at J, with 10 bases between the two ends. Germline V lookup: CDR1 WSHSY, CDR2 SAAADI. The CDR3 spells CASSEGQLNEKLFF. DNA of the CDR3: TGCGCCAGCAGTGAAGGACAGCTAAATGAAAAACTGTTTTTT.

This chain connects TRBV13 to TRBJ2-7, with 10 positions matching TRBD1. Germline V gene data show CDR1 as PRHDT and CDR2 as FYEKMQ (reference sequence). The CDR3 runs 16 residues. J gave up 5 bases and V 5 bases, and 12 bases lay outside the gene matches. The CDR3 nucleotides are TGTGCCAGCAGCGGCCCGGGACAGGGGCCCCCTAACGAGCAGTACTTC. Its protein product is CASSGPGQGPPNEQYF.

The chain joins TRBV13 to TRBJ1-2, with TRBD1 identical over 8 bases. This CDR3 spans 14 amino acids. Germline trimming cut 5 bases from V and 13 bases from J; bases unmatched to any gene: 15. Germline V gene data show CDR1 as PRHDT and CDR2 as FYEKMQ (reference sequence). This CDR3 reads CASSRYGDRSICTF. CDR3 in DNA: TGTGCCAGCAGCCGCTACGGGGACAGGTCGATCTGCACCTTC.

There are a few counts of this clone. The rearrangement joins TRBV5-4 to TRBJ1-1; D perhaps matches TRBD1 (6 bases). V shed 4 bases and J shed 3 bases, with 16 bases lying between them. The CDR3 sequence is 15 residues long. From germline, CDR1 is SGHNT and CDR2 YYREEE (reference sequence). The DNA of the CDR3 is TGTGCCAGCAGCCGACAGGACTCTGGGTACACTGAAGCTTTCTTT. It codes for CASSRQDSGYTEAFF. Complete variable domain (other parts from reference TRBV5-4 and TRBJ1-1): ETGVTQSPTHLIKTRGQQVTLRCSSQSGHNTVSWYQQALGQGPQFIFQYYREEENGRGNFPPRFSGLQFPNYSSELNVNALELDDSALYLCASSRQDSGYTEAFFGQGTRLTVV.

The chain uses TRBV6-6 and TRBJ2-7; D is perhaps TRBD1 (5 bases). The CDR3 is 14 amino acids. CDR1 is MNHNY and CDR2 is SVGAGI in the germline V gene (reference sequence). V was pared by 6 bases and J by 3 bases, with 15 bases between. The CDR3 nucleotides read TGTGCCAGCAGGCCCTCAGGGTCCAGCTACGAGCAGTACTTC. Residues: CASRPSGSSYEQYF.

The chain employs TRBV4-1 and TRBJ1-5, with 8 bases lining up with TRBD1. The germline gives CDR1 MGHRA, CDR2 YSYEKL. The CDR3 is 14 amino acids. V lost 5 bases to trimming and J lost 6 bases; unmatched junction nucleotides: 6. CDR3 sequence: CASSDRGSSQPQHF. CDR3 sequence (DNA): TGCGCCAGCAGCGACAGGGGAAGCTCTCAGCCCCAGCATTTT.

This clone has a single count. The V call is TRBV6-6, the J call TRBJ1-5; D may be TRBD1 (6 bases). The CDR3 spans 15 residues. From germline, CDR1 is MNHNY and CDR2 SVGAGI (reference sequence). The V end lost 6 bases, the J end lost 0 bases, and 12 bases lay between the germline ends. CDR3 region: CASRSTGYSNQPQHF. The CDR3 nucleotides read TGTGCCAGCAGATCGACAGGTTATAGCAATCAGCCCCAGCATTTT.

V usage is TRBV11-1 and J usage is TRBJ2-1; D may be TRBD2 (6 bases). The ends were cut back, 3 bases at V and 8 bases at J, with 8 bases in the middle. The germline gives CDR1 SGHAT, CDR2 FQDESV (reference sequence). The CDR3 extends over 12 amino acids. Written as DNA, the CDR3 is TGTGCCAGCAGCTTGTCGGGGGATGAGCAGTTCTTC. Its protein product is CASSLSGDEQFF.

The J gene is TRBJ2-3, the V gene TRBV15; the match to TRBD2 covers 13 bases. Germline CDR1 LNHNV, CDR2 YYDKDF (reference sequence). V dropped 2 bases and J dropped 4; count of bases not matched to a gene: 6. The CDR3 has 17 residues. CDR3 nucleotide sequence: TGTGCCACCAGCAGACTAACTAGCGGGGGGGCATCAGATACGCAGTATTTT. Its protein is CATSRLTSGGASDTQYF.

This clone has more than one count but fewer than ten. The rearrangement uses TRBV6-5 and TRBJ1-5; 10 nucleotides match TRBD1. Germline values: CDR1 MNHEY, CDR2 SVGAGI. V shed 5 bases, J shed 6 bases, and the junction held 7 bases outside the gene matches. The CDR3 consists of 15 residues. As DNA, the CDR3 is TGTGCCAGCAGTCCGGCGACAGGGGGCATTCAGCCCCAGCATTTT. Its translation is CASSPATGGIQPQHF.

The J gene is TRBJ1-5, the V gene TRBV7-9; the D gene is possibly TRBD1 (5 bases). Per the germline V gene, CDR1 is SEHNR and CDR2 is FQNEAQ (reference sequence). The V end lost 5 bases, the J end lost 0 bases, and 8 bases lay between the germline ends. The CDR3 contains 14 residues. The CDR3 DNA reads TGTGCCAGCAGCACGGGGGATAGCAATCAGCCCCAGCATTTT. Amino acids: CASSTGDSNQPQHF.

The genes are TRBV30 and TRBJ1-5; D is uncertain. This CDR3 is 11 amino acids long. Looked up from germline, CDR1 is GTSNPN and CDR2 is SVGIG (reference sequence). V was clipped by 5 bases and J by 9 bases, with 11 bases between them. CDR3 coding DNA: TGTGCCTGGCAGGCGAACGGGCCCCAGCATTTT. Translating gives CAWQANGPQHF.

The chain is built from TRBV11-3 and TRBJ2-7, with D hard to call. There are 13 residues in the CDR3. Trimming cost V 1 base and J 0 bases, with 4 bases left between them. Germline V gene sequence: CDR1 SGHNT, CDR2 YENEEA. The CDR3 loop is CASSLAGSYEQYF. The CDR3 DNA reads as TGTGCCAGCAGCTTAGCAGGCTCCTACGAGCAGTACTTC.

This chain uses TRBV9 with TRBJ2-1, with 13 positions matching TRBD2. V dropped 4 bases and J dropped 7; count of bases not matched to a gene: 8. This CDR3 spans 16 amino acids. Per the germline V gene, CDR1 is SGDLS and CDR2 is YYNGEE. CDR3 in DNA: TGTGCCAGCAGCCCCTGGACTAGCGGGGGTCATAATGAGCAGTTCTTC. Protein product: CASSPWTSGGHNEQFF.

The chain is built from TRBV5-6 and TRBJ2-2; TRBD2 might be the D (6 bases). V shed 4 bases and J shed 6 bases, with 19 bases lying between them. From germline, CDR1 is SGHDT and CDR2 YYEEEE. The CDR3 loop spans 16 amino acids. DNA of the CDR3: TGTGCCAGCAGCCGATCCCGGGGGAACGTTCCCGGGGAGCTGTTTTTT. This codes for CASSRSRGNVPGELFF.

The J gene is TRBJ2-1, the V gene TRBV10-1; 10 bases line up with TRBD1. The V and J ends lost 8 bases and 6 bases, in that order; junction bases with no gene match: 7. Germline CDR1 and CDR2: WNHNN and SYGVQD (reference sequence). The CDR3 has 14 amino acids. The CDR3 protein is CASARDRGTNEQFF. The CDR3 coding sequence is TGCGCCAGCGCCCGGGACAGGGGAACCAATGAGCAGTTCTTC.

The chain recombines TRBV6-5 with TRBJ1-2; D possibly corresponds to TRBD1 (5 bases). V gave up 6 bases and J gave up 5 bases, with 13 bases separating them. The CDR3 runs 13 residues. Germline V gene lookup returns CDR1 MNHEY and CDR2 SVGAGI. In nucleotides, the CDR3 is TGTGCCAGCAGACCGACAGCTTCGTATGGCTACACCTTC. Amino acids: CASRPTASYGYTF.

The chain couples TRBV5-1 to TRBJ2-4; 13 bases are a match to TRBD2. There are 19 residues in the CDR3. Germline trimming cut 4 bases from V and 0 bases from J; bases unmatched to any gene: 10. Germline assignment: CDR1 SGHRS and CDR2 YFSETQ. The CDR3 protein is CASSPKLAGGFLAKNIQYF. The CDR3 DNA reads TGCGCCAGCAGCCCGAAACTAGCGGGGGGGTTTCTAGCCAAAAACATTCAGTACTTC.

The chain employs TRBV6-5 and TRBJ2-3, with TRBD2 as a possible D gene (5 bases). Germline CDR1 MNHEY, CDR2 SVGAGI. V shed 8 bases and J shed 4 bases, with 13 bases lying between them. The CDR3 runs to 13 residues. This CDR3 reads CASRLMGADTQYF. In nucleotides, the CDR3 is TGTGCCAGCCGACTTATGGGAGCAGATACGCAGTATTTT.

This clone occurred a few times. The V and J genes are TRBV27 and TRBJ2-7, with a possible D match to TRBD2 (6 bases). From germline, CDR1 is MNHEY and CDR2 SMNVEV (reference sequence). The V gene lost 10 bases and the J gene lost 6 bases, with 25 bases spanning the gap. The CDR3 is 15 residues long. The CDR3 loop is CATAIGGRSPGEQYF. The CDR3 DNA sequence: TGTGCCACCGCGATCGGGGGTCGTAGCCCAGGCGAGCAGTACTTC.

This clone was seen only a few times. This chain links TRBV4-1 with TRBJ2-7, with no clear D. The CDR3 is 13 residues long. The V and J ends lost 2 bases and 3 bases respectively, with 8 bases between them. Germline V gives CDR1 MGHRA, CDR2 YSYEKL. DNA for the CDR3: TGCGCCAGCAGCCAAATCCGTAACTACGAGCAGTACTTC. This translates into CASSQIRNYEQYF.

This clone showed up just once. This rearrangement joins TRBV6-1 to TRBJ2-1; 7 bases map to TRBD1. Per germline, CDR1 MNHNS and CDR2 SASEGT. V dropped 3 bases and J dropped 6; count of bases not matched to a gene: 8. CDR3 length: 15 residues. The CDR3 region has the DNA TGTGCCAGCAGTGATTATAGACAGGGTGGCAATGAGCAGTTCTTC. As protein: CASSDYRQGGNEQFF.

V and J are TRBV15 and TRBJ1-2; the D is unclear. This CDR3 contains 14 residues. CDR1 and CDR2 (germline): LNHNV, YYDKDF (reference sequence). The V and J ends lost 0 bases and 8 bases respectively, with 13 bases between them. In nucleotides, the CDR3 is TGTGCCACCAGCAGAGATTGGGAGGGTCTCGGCTACACCTTC. Translated: CATSRDWEGLGYTF.

The chain carries TRBV7-9 and TRBJ2-2; TRBD2 matches at 8 bases. The CDR3 consists of 17 residues. The germline gives CDR1 SEHNR, CDR2 FQNEAQ (reference sequence). V lost 4 bases and J lost 2; bases outside the gene matches: 9. Written as DNA, the CDR3 is TGTGCCAGCAGCTACAGAAAGCGGGGGCCTAACACCGGGGAGCTGTTTTTT. Amino acid sequence: CASSYRKRGPNTGELFF.

The rearrangement joins TRBV30 to TRBJ2-2; the match to TRBD1 covers 9 bases. This CDR3 region has 14 residues. V lost 1 base and J lost 8; bases outside the gene matches: 5. Germline assignment: CDR1 GTSNPN and CDR2 SVGIG (reference sequence). The CDR3 bases are TGTGCCTGGAGTGCGGACAGGGGCACGGGGGAGCTGTTTTTT. Protein product: CAWSADRGTGELFF.

V and J are TRBV15 and TRBJ2-3; 8 bases are shared with TRBD2. This CDR3 comprises 16 residues. Germline CDR1 LNHNV, CDR2 YYDKDF (reference sequence). Unmatched junction bases numbered 4, after V lost 2 bases and J lost 0 bases. CDR3 nucleotides: TGTGCCACCAGCAGACCGACTAGCGCCAGCACAGATACGCAGTATTTT. Its translation: CATSRPTSASTDTQYF.

The rearrangement joins TRBV5-1 to TRBJ2-5; D unresolved. The CDR3 is made up of 14 amino acids. Trimming left V 0 bases short and J 0 bases short, with 6 bases between. CDR1 is SGHRS and CDR2 is YFSETQ in the germline V gene. The CDR3 region has the DNA TGCGCCAGCAGCTTGGTGGCCGACCAAGAGACCCAGTACTTC. This codes for CASSLVADQETQYF.

The chain combines TRBV29-1 with TRBJ1-2; 9 bases match TRBD1. Germline V CDR1 and CDR2: SQVTM, ANQGSEA. The CDR3 covers 11 residues. V was pared by 6 bases and J by 14 bases, with 10 bases of the junction left unmatched. The CDR3 here is CSVPHRGHRTF. CDR3 DNA sequence: TGCAGCGTGCCACACAGGGGGCATAGGACCTTC. Using reference TRBV29-1 and TRBJ1-2 for the parts outside the CDR3, the full variable domain is SAVISQKPSRDICQRGTSLTIQCQVDSQVTMMFWYRQQPGQSLTLIATANQGSEATYESGFVIDKFPISRPNLTFSTLTVSNMSPEDSSIYLCSVPHRGHRTFGSGTRLTVV.

The gene calls are TRBV9 and TRBJ1-3; TRBD1 matches 7 bases. This CDR3 has 16 residues. Germline CDR1 SGDLS, CDR2 YYNGEE. Trimming removed 3 bases from V and 4 bases from J; junction bases left unmatched: 10. In DNA form, the CDR3 reads TGTGCCAGCAGCGGAGACAGGGCCCACGCAGGAAACACCATATATTTT. It yields the protein CASSGDRAHAGNTIYF.

J is TRBJ1-6 and V is TRBV13; D gene unclear. Per the germline V gene, CDR1 is PRHDT and CDR2 is FYEKMQ (reference sequence). V was shortened by 1 base and J by 6 bases, with 10 bases between the two germline ends. The CDR3 has 15 amino acids. The CDR3 bases are TGTGCCAGCAGCTTAGAAGAAGGCGGTAATTCACCCCTCCACTTT. Its protein product is CASSLEEGGNSPLHF. Full variable domain (rest looked up from reference TRBV13 and TRBJ1-6): AAGVIQSPRHLIKEKRETATLKCYPIPRHDTVYWYQQGPGQDPQFLISFYEKMQSDKGSIPDRFSAQQFSDYHSELNMSSLELGDSALYFCASSLEEGGNSPLHFGNGTRLTVT.